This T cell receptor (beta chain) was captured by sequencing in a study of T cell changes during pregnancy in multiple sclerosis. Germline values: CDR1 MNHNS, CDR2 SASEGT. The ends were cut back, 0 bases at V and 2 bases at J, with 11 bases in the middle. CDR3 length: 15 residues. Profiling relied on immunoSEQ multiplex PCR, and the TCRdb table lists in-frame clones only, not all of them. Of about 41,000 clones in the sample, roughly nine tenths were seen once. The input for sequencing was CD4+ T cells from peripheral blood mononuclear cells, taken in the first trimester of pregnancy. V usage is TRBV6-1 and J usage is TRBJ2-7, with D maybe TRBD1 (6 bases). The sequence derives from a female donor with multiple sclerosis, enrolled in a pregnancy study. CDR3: CASSEASQGAYEQYF. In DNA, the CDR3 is TGTGCCAGCAGTGAAGCTTCACAGGGTGCCTACGAGCAGTACTTC.